A selection of T cell receptor beta chains follows, all from one sample in a study of shared clonotypes between healthy human individuals. Produced via immunoSEQ multiplex PCR; TCRdb's table is partial and in-frame only. The sample consists of roughly 2 million clones, 90% to 96% of them appearing once. Source material: naive CD4+ T cells sorted from blood. Receptor source: a man between 18 and 29 years old in good health. The CDR3 runs from the conserved cysteine through the conserved F or W. D genes are given only for firm matches. Some rows have no size entry. The others give once, few or many, or a class for an expanded clone.

clone_size: NA
d_call: TRBD1
v_call: TRBV19
j_call: TRBJ1-4
cdr3_aa: CACRGSNEKLFF
cdr3_nt: TGTGCCTGCAGGGGGTCTAATGAAAAACTGTTTTTT

clone_size: NA
d_call: NA
v_call: TRBV19
j_call: TRBJ2-7
cdr3_aa: CASSIVRAEEQYF
cdr3_nt: TGTGCCAGTAGTATCGTCCGAGCCGAAGAGCAGTACTTC

clone_size: NA
d_call: TRBD2
v_call: TRBV6-5
j_call: TRBJ2-3
cdr3_aa: CASSRLAGATDTQYF
cdr3_nt: TGTGCCAGCAGTAGACTAGCGGGAGCGACAGATACGCAGTATTTT

clone_size: NA
d_call: TRBD1
v_call: TRBV5-1
j_call: TRBJ2-7
cdr3_aa: CASSLDRGRSYEQYF
cdr3_nt: TGCGCCAGCAGCTTGGACAGGGGGAGATCCTACGAGCAGTACTTC

clone_size: NA
d_call: TRBD1
v_call: TRBV5-6
j_call: TRBJ1-2
cdr3_aa: CASSSSPDRDHGYTF
cdr3_nt: TGTGCCAGCAGCTCCTCTCCCGACAGGGACCATGGCTACACCTTC

clone_size: NA
d_call: NA
v_call: TRBV5-1
j_call: TRBJ1-5
cdr3_aa: CASSLEVGLNQPQHF
cdr3_nt: TGCGCCAGCAGCTTGGAGGTTGGCCTGAATCAGCCCCAGCATTTT

clone_size: NA
d_call: TRBD1
v_call: TRBV9
j_call: TRBJ2-7
cdr3_aa: CASSVTGGAREQYF
cdr3_nt: TGTGCCAGCAGCGTGACAGGGGGTGCGCGAGAGCAGTACTTC

clone_size: once
d_call: NA
v_call: TRBV18
j_call: TRBJ2-2
cdr3_aa: CASSPQGSNTGELFF
cdr3_nt: TGTGCCAGCTCACCACAGGGATCGAACACCGGGGAGCTGTTTTTT

clone_size: NA
d_call: NA
v_call: TRBV20-1
j_call: TRBJ1-2
cdr3_aa: CSARDLEGYTF
cdr3_nt: TGCAGTGCTAGAGATCTGGAAGGCTACACCTTC

clone_size: NA
d_call: NA
v_call: TRBV7-9
j_call: TRBJ1-2
cdr3_aa: CASSLEGLNYGYTF
cdr3_nt: TGTGCCAGCAGCTTAGAAGGACTGAACTATGGCTACACCTTC

clone_size: once
d_call: TRBD2
v_call: TRBV5-1
j_call: TRBJ2-1
cdr3_aa: CASSPTSEPYNEQFF
cdr3_nt: TGCGCCAGCAGCCCCACTAGCGAACCCTACAATGAGCAGTTCTTC

clone_size: NA
d_call: TRBD1
v_call: TRBV18
j_call: TRBJ2-3
cdr3_aa: CASSPLGQGTDTQYF
cdr3_nt: TGTGCCAGCTCACCACTGGGACAGGGGACAGATACGCAGTATTTT

clone_size: NA
d_call: NA
v_call: TRBV2
j_call: TRBJ2-1
cdr3_aa: CASRVLVGEQFF
cdr3_nt: TGTGCCAGCAGGGTACTAGTGGGTGAGCAGTTCTTC

clone_size: NA
d_call: NA
v_call: TRBV28
j_call: TRBJ1-4
cdr3_aa: CASSLTGIGNEKLFF
cdr3_nt: TGTGCCAGCAGTTTAACAGGAATCGGTAATGAAAAACTGTTTTTT

clone_size: NA
d_call: NA
v_call: TRBV29-1
j_call: TRBJ1-5
cdr3_aa: CSVAGQFNQPQHF
cdr3_nt: TGCAGCGTTGCTGGGCAGTTCAATCAGCCCCAGCATTTT

clone_size: NA
d_call: NA
v_call: TRBV30
j_call: TRBJ2-4
cdr3_aa: CAWSMGGIQYF
cdr3_nt: TGTGCCTGGAGCATGGGAGGCATTCAGTACTTC

clone_size: NA
d_call: TRBD2
v_call: TRBV6-5
j_call: TRBJ2-7
cdr3_aa: CASSRGLAGGEQYF
cdr3_nt: TGTGCCAGCAGCCGTGGACTAGCGGGGGGTGAGCAGTACTTC

clone_size: NA
d_call: TRBD2
v_call: TRBV4-1
j_call: TRBJ2-5
cdr3_aa: CASSQKSLSLAGGETQYF
cdr3_nt: TGCGCCAGCAGCCAAAAGTCGTTAAGTCTAGCGGGAGGGGAGACCCAGTACTTC

clone_size: NA
d_call: NA
v_call: TRBV5-1
j_call: TRBJ1-4
cdr3_aa: CASSLGGQTATNEKLFF
cdr3_nt: TGCGCCAGCAGCTTGGGTGGACAGACTGCAACTAATGAAAAACTGTTTTTT

clone_size: NA
d_call: NA
v_call: TRBV6-1
j_call: TRBJ2-6
cdr3_aa: CASSDSGSGANVLTF
cdr3_nt: TGTGCCAGCAGTGATAGTGGCTCTGGGGCCAACGTCCTGACTTTC

clone_size: NA
d_call: NA
v_call: TRBV5-6
j_call: TRBJ1-6
cdr3_aa: CASSLAGAGGNSPLHF
cdr3_nt: TGTGCCAGCAGCTTGGCGGGGGCAGGTGGTAATTCACCCCTCCACTTT

clone_size: NA
d_call: TRBD2
v_call: TRBV5-3
j_call: TRBJ2-3
cdr3_aa: CARSRGLAGAEEGTQYF
cdr3_nt: TGTGCCAGAAGCAGGGGACTAGCGGGAGCGGAAGAAGGTACGCAGTATTTT

clone_size: NA
d_call: TRBD1
v_call: TRBV30
j_call: TRBJ1-6
cdr3_aa: CAWMEWDRQNSPLHF
cdr3_nt: TGTGCCTGGATGGAATGGGACAGGCAAAATTCACCCCTCCACTTT

clone_size: NA
d_call: NA
v_call: TRBV9
j_call: TRBJ1-4
cdr3_aa: CASNGGRANEKLFF
cdr3_nt: TGTGCCAGCAATGGAGGACGGGCTAATGAAAAACTGTTTTTT

clone_size: NA
d_call: TRBD1
v_call: TRBV2
j_call: TRBJ1-2
cdr3_aa: CASSPGQGMDGYTF
cdr3_nt: TGTGCCAGCAGCCCCGGACAGGGGATGGATGGCTACACCTTC

clone_size: once
d_call: NA
v_call: TRBV10-1
j_call: TRBJ2-3
cdr3_aa: CASSESGKGTDTQYF
cdr3_nt: TGCGCCAGCAGTGAGTCGGGTAAGGGCACAGATACGCAGTATTTT

clone_size: NA
d_call: TRBD2
v_call: TRBV4-2
j_call: TRBJ2-5
cdr3_aa: CASSQATGGGTKETQYF
cdr3_nt: TGTGCCAGCAGCCAGGCCACTGGCGGGGGGACAAAAGAGACCCAGTACTTC

clone_size: NA
d_call: NA
v_call: TRBV10-3
j_call: TRBJ1-2
cdr3_aa: CAISESSQNYGYTF
cdr3_nt: TGTGCCATCAGTGAGTCGAGCCAGAACTATGGCTACACCTTC

clone_size: NA
d_call: TRBD1
v_call: TRBV11-2
j_call: TRBJ1-3
cdr3_aa: CASTTNLTGAGNTIYF
cdr3_nt: TGTGCCAGCACTACGAACCTTACAGGGGCTGGAAACACCATATATTTT

clone_size: NA
d_call: NA
v_call: TRBV30
j_call: TRBJ1-4
cdr3_aa: CAWGGGTNEKLFF
cdr3_nt: TGTGCCTGGGGGGGCGGTACTAATGAAAAACTGTTTTTT

clone_size: NA
d_call: TRBD1
v_call: TRBV5-1
j_call: TRBJ2-2
cdr3_aa: CASSFRDRALTGELFF
cdr3_nt: TGCGCCAGCAGCTTCCGGGACAGGGCTTTGACCGGGGAGCTGTTTTTT

clone_size: NA
d_call: NA
v_call: TRBV28
j_call: TRBJ2-2
cdr3_aa: CASSLGKWGRSNTGELFF
cdr3_nt: TGTGCCAGCAGTCTGGGAAAATGGGGCAGATCGAACACCGGGGAGCTGTTTTTT

clone_size: NA
d_call: NA
v_call: TRBV2
j_call: TRBJ1-4
cdr3_aa: CASRDRVEEKLFF
cdr3_nt: TGTGCCAGCAGAGACCGGGTCGAGGAAAAACTGTTTTTT

clone_size: NA
d_call: NA
v_call: TRBV7-8
j_call: TRBJ2-1
cdr3_aa: CASSLVHSSYNEQFF
cdr3_nt: TGTGCCAGCAGCTTAGTTCACAGCTCCTACAATGAGCAGTTCTTC

clone_size: NA
d_call: NA
v_call: TRBV7-8
j_call: TRBJ1-1
cdr3_aa: CASSLASANTEAFF
cdr3_nt: TGTGCCAGCAGCTTAGCATCAGCGAACACTGAAGCTTTCTTT

clone_size: NA
d_call: TRBD1
v_call: TRBV6-1
j_call: TRBJ2-7
cdr3_aa: CASSGTGGSSLSYEQYF
cdr3_nt: TGTGCCAGCAGTGGGACAGGGGGCTCCTCCTTGTCCTACGAGCAGTACTTC

clone_size: NA
d_call: TRBD2
v_call: TRBV10-3
j_call: TRBJ2-1
cdr3_aa: CAISGFGGTSGTDEQFF
cdr3_nt: TGTGCCATCTCTGGGTTTGGGGGGACTAGCGGGACGGATGAGCAGTTCTTC

clone_size: NA
d_call: TRBD2
v_call: TRBV6-1
j_call: TRBJ2-1
cdr3_aa: CASSLAGGPNEQFF
cdr3_nt: TGTGCCAGCAGCCTAGCGGGAGGGCCGAATGAGCAGTTCTTC

clone_size: NA
d_call: NA
v_call: TRBV7-2
j_call: TRBJ2-7
cdr3_aa: CASSLEYVSTAYEQYF
cdr3_nt: TGTGCCAGCAGCTTAGAGTACGTCTCTACCGCCTACGAGCAGTACTTC

clone_size: NA
d_call: NA
v_call: TRBV18
j_call: TRBJ1-6
cdr3_aa: CASSPTGVGNSPLHF
cdr3_nt: TGTGCCAGCTCACCAACGGGCGTGGGTAATTCACCCCTCCACTTT

clone_size: NA
d_call: NA
v_call: TRBV6-1
j_call: TRBJ2-3
cdr3_aa: CASSASDYLSTDTQYF
cdr3_nt: TGTGCCAGCAGTGCCTCAGACTACCTTTCCACAGATACGCAGTATTTT

clone_size: NA
d_call: TRBD1
v_call: TRBV18
j_call: TRBJ2-2
cdr3_aa: CASSLDRDTGELFF
cdr3_nt: TGTGCCAGCTCTTTGGACAGGGACACCGGGGAGCTGTTTTTT

clone_size: NA
d_call: NA
v_call: TRBV7-8
j_call: TRBJ1-1
cdr3_aa: CASSPQQSLNTEAFF
cdr3_nt: TGTGCCAGCAGCCCCCAACAGAGTTTGAACACTGAAGCTTTCTTT

clone_size: NA
d_call: TRBD1
v_call: TRBV6-1
j_call: TRBJ1-2
cdr3_aa: CASSENPYRGTIYGYTF
cdr3_nt: TGTGCCAGCAGTGAAAACCCTTACAGGGGCACTATTTATGGCTACACCTTC

clone_size: NA
d_call: NA
v_call: TRBV28
j_call: TRBJ1-4
cdr3_aa: CASSLTPTGNEKLFF
cdr3_nt: TGTGCCAGCAGTTTAACGCCGACGGGTAATGAAAAACTGTTTTTT

clone_size: once
d_call: NA
v_call: TRBV18
j_call: TRBJ1-1
cdr3_aa: CASSRDFRNTEAFF
cdr3_nt: TGTGCCAGCTCACGAGACTTTCGGAACACTGAAGCTTTCTTT

clone_size: NA
d_call: TRBD2
v_call: TRBV30
j_call: TRBJ2-1
cdr3_aa: CAWSLAGLSYNEQFF
cdr3_nt: TGTGCCTGGAGTTTAGCGGGCCTCTCCTACAATGAGCAGTTCTTC

clone_size: once
d_call: TRBD1
v_call: TRBV6-1
j_call: TRBJ1-2
cdr3_aa: CASSEGDKTGANYGYTF
cdr3_nt: TGTGCCAGCAGTGAAGGGGATAAGACAGGGGCCAACTATGGCTACACCTTC

clone_size: NA
d_call: TRBD2
v_call: TRBV19
j_call: TRBJ2-1
cdr3_aa: CASSSSGGVYNEQFF
cdr3_nt: TGTGCCAGTAGTTCTAGCGGGGGGGTCTACAATGAGCAGTTCTTC

clone_size: NA
d_call: TRBD1
v_call: TRBV6-5
j_call: TRBJ2-7
cdr3_aa: CASSYSPGGFYEQYF
cdr3_nt: TGTGCCAGCAGTTACTCGCCAGGGGGCTTCTACGAGCAGTACTTC

clone_size: once
d_call: TRBD2
v_call: TRBV11-2
j_call: TRBJ2-1
cdr3_aa: CASTEAGGLNEQFF
cdr3_nt: TGTGCCAGCACCGAAGCGGGGGGGCTCAATGAGCAGTTCTTC

clone_size: NA
d_call: NA
v_call: TRBV7-2
j_call: TRBJ2-7
cdr3_aa: CASSSLAILSYEQYF
cdr3_nt: TGTGCCAGCAGCTCCTTAGCCATCCTCTCCTACGAGCAGTACTTC

clone_size: NA
d_call: TRBD1
v_call: TRBV6-1
j_call: TRBJ2-7
cdr3_aa: CASYAGDRVYEQYF
cdr3_nt: TGTGCCAGCTACGCCGGGGACAGGGTCTACGAGCAGTACTTC

clone_size: NA
d_call: TRBD2
v_call: TRBV2
j_call: TRBJ2-7
cdr3_aa: CASSLEAGEAYEQYF
cdr3_nt: TGTGCCAGCAGTCTCGAAGCGGGGGAAGCCTACGAGCAGTACTTC

clone_size: NA
d_call: NA
v_call: TRBV7-2
j_call: TRBJ1-5
cdr3_aa: CASSFEPISNQPQHF
cdr3_nt: TGTGCCAGCAGCTTCGAGCCTATTAGCAATCAGCCCCAGCATTTT

clone_size: once
d_call: TRBD2
v_call: TRBV9
j_call: TRBJ2-3
cdr3_aa: CASSVETSGRTDTQYF
cdr3_nt: TGTGCCAGCAGCGTAGAGACTAGCGGGAGAACAGATACGCAGTATTTT

clone_size: NA
d_call: NA
v_call: TRBV19
j_call: TRBJ1-2
cdr3_aa: CASSIDSSRGADGYTF
cdr3_nt: TGTGCCAGTAGTATAGACTCTTCCAGGGGTGCAGATGGCTACACCTTC